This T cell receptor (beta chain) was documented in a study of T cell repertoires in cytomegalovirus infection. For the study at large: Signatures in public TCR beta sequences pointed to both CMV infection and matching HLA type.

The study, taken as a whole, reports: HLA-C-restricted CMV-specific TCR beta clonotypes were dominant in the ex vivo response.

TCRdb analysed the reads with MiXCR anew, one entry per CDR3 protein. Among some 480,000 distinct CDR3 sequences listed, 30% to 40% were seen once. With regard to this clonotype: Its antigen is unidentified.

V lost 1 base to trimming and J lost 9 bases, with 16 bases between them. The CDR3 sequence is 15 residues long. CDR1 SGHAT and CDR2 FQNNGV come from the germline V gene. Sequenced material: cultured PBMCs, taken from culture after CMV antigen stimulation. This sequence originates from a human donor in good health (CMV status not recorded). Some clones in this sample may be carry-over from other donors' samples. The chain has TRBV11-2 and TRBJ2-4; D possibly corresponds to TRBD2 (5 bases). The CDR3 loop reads CASSLGIPSRGIQYF. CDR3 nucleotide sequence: TGTGCCAGCAGCTTAGGAATTCCCAGCCGGGGCATTCAGTACTTC.